This entry lists 6 T cell receptor beta chains sequenced from one sample in a study of cytomegalovirus exposure and HLA in healthy donors. PCR amplification relied on 60 Vbeta primers (plus 13 Jbeta primers). The data were produced by immunoSEQ multiplex PCR, yet TCRdb's version contains in-frame clones alone and is incomplete. The sample holds 100,000 to 150,000 clones, approximately 86% seen once. Sequencing was performed on PBMCs. These receptors all come from a boy aged 10-17 years in good health and CMV-seronegative.

The chain employs TRBV9 and TRBJ2-3; 11 nucleotides align to TRBD1. The germline V gene encodes CDR1 SGDLS and CDR2 YYNGEE. Trimming at V came to 2 bases and at J to 4 bases, leaving 3 bases not matched to a gene. The CDR3 is 15 residues long. The CDR3 nucleotides are TGTGCCAGCAGCGTCTGGGACAGGGGGTCAGATACGCAGTATTTT. Translation gives CASSVWDRGSDTQYF.

The chain recombines TRBV5-4 with TRBJ1-3, with D hard to call. Trimming cost V 4 bases and J 0 bases, with 11 bases left between them. CDR1 is SGHNT, CDR2 YYREEE, per germline (reference sequence). The CDR3 is 15 residues long. The CDR3 region is CASSLDGISGNTIYF. CDR3 nucleotides: TGTGCCAGCAGCCTGGACGGGATCTCTGGAAACACCATATATTTT. Drawing the rest from reference TRBV5-4 and TRBJ1-3, the complete variable domain is ETGVTQSPTHLIKTRGQQVTLRCSSQSGHNTVSWYQQALGQGPQFIFQYYREEENGRGNFPPRFSGLQFPNYSSELNVNALELDDSALYLCASSLDGISGNTIYFGEGSWLTVV.

The V and J genes are TRBV29-1 and TRBJ2-2; the D gene is possibly TRBD2 (5 bases). The germline V gene has CDR1 SQVTM and CDR2 ANQGSEA. V was trimmed by 6 bases and J by 4 bases, leaving 15 bases between them. The CDR3 sequence is 14 residues long. The DNA of the CDR3 is TGCAGCGTAACGGGATCTAGGCTCACCGGGGAGCTGTTTTTT. Its translation: CSVTGSRLTGELFF.

This clone was seen a single time. The V call is TRBV2, the J call TRBJ1-5, with TRBD1 as a possible D gene (6 bases). Trimming removed 1 base at V and 3 bases at J, with 16 bases between. The CDR3 sequence is 17 residues long. Germline V lookup: CDR1 SNHLY, CDR2 FYNNEI. CDR3 sequence: CASSEVRGKSVNQPQHF. CDR3 DNA sequence: TGTGCCAGCAGTGAAGTTAGGGGGAAGTCTGTCAATCAGCCCCAGCATTTT.

The chain links TRBV11-1 to TRBJ2-7; TRBD2 agrees at 11 bases. J lost 3 bases, V lost 3 bases, and 1 base had no gene match. The CDR3 runs 14 residues. CDR1 and CDR2 (germline): SGHAT, FQDESV (reference sequence). The CDR3 reads CASSLTSGNYEQYF. The CDR3 nucleotides are TGTGCCAGCAGCTTGACTAGCGGGAACTACGAGCAGTACTTC.

This clone was seen just once. CDR3 nucleotide sequence: TGTGCCAGCAGCCCCAATTCCTACGAGCAGTACTTC. As protein: CASSPNSYEQYF. The chain employs TRBV25-1 and TRBJ2-5; no reliable D call. The J call may be mistaken, given a closer DNA end match to TRBJ2-7. Germline V CDR1 and CDR2: MGHDK, SYGVNS. The CDR3 totals 12 residues.